The text below deals with one TCR beta chain. No antigen is known for it. These data originate in a study of graft-versus-host responses after intestinal transplantation. Study summary: Each of the recipients got a multivisceral, liver-intestinal, or isolated intestinal transplant. Induction using anti-thymocyte globulin, followed by tacrolimus and steroids for roughly 3 years, was given to all recipients.

Study conclusions and caveats: GvH clones were identified in recipient marrow, with some first appearing in ileum or blood. Early HvG declines after transplant were associated with peak circulating GvH clone levels.

Profiling relied on immunoSEQ multiplex PCR, and the TCRdb table lists in-frame clones only, not all of them. The repertoire holds 15,000 to 20,000 clones, with 75% to 95% as singletons. The TCR sequence derives from a human patient who received an intestinal transplant, so some T cells may come from the graft donor. Specimen: PBMCs, collected 350 to 400 days after transplant.

CDR3 sequence: CASSTRNTGELFF. The CDR3 nucleotides read TGTGCCAGTAGTACCCGGAACACCGGGGAGCTGTTTTTT. V usage is TRBV19 and J usage is TRBJ2-2; D remains ambiguous. The length of the CDR3 is 13 residues. The V gene's germline CDR1 is LNHDA and CDR2 SQIVND (reference sequence). V was cut by 4 bases and J by 1 base, with 4 bases left in between.